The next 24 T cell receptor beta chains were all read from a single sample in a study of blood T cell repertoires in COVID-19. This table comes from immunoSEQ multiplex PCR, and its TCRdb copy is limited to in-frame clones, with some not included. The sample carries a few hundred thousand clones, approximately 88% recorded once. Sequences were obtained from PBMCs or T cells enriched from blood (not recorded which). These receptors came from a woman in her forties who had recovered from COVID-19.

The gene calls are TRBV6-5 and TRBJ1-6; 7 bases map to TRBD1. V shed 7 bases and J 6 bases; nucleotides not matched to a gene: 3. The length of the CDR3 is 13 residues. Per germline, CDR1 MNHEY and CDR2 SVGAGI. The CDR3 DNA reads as TGTGCCAGCATCGGACAGGTTAATTCACCCCTCCACTTT. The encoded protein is CASIGQVNSPLHF.

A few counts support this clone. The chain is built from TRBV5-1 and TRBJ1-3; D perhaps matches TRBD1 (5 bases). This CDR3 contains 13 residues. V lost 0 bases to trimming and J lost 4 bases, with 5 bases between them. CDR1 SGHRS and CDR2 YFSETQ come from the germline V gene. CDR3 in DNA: TGCGCCAGCAGCTTGGACAGGGGAAACACCATATATTTT. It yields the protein CASSLDRGNTIYF.

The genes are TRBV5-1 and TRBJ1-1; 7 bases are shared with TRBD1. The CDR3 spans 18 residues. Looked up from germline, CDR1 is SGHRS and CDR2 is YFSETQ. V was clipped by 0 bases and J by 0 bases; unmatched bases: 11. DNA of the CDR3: TGCGCCAGCAGCTTGGTCCAGGGGGAGAATCTAGTGAACACTGAAGCTTTCTTT. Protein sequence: CASSLVQGENLVNTEAFF.

The CDR3 DNA is TGTGCTAGTGGTTTGGCTGGGGCAGGGCGGTACACCATATATTTT. It yields the protein CASGLAGAGRYTIYF. This rearrangement joins TRBV12-5 to TRBJ1-3; D is perhaps TRBD1 (5 bases). The length of the CDR3 is 15 residues. Trimming took 1 base from V and 8 from J, leaving 15 bases between them. Germline V gives CDR1 LGHNT, CDR2 FRNRAP.

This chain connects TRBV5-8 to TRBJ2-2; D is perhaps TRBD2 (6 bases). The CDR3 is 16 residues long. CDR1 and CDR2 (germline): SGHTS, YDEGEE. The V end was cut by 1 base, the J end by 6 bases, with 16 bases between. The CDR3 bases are TGTGCCAGCAGCTTGTTTGTCGGGAGAGGGGCCGGGGAGCTGTTTTTT. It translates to CASSLFVGRGAGELFF.

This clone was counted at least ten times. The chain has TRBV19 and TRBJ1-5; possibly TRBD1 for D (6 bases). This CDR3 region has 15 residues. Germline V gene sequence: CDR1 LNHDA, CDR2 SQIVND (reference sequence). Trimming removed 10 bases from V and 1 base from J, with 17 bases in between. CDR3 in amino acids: CATNVDSRSNQPQHF. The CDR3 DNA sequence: TGTGCCACCAATGTGGACAGCCGAAGCAATCAGCCCCAGCATTTT.

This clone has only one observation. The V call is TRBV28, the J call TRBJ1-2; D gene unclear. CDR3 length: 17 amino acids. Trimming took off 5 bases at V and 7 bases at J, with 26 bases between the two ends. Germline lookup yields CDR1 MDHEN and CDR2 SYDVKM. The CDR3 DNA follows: TGTGCCAGCAGTCAACCCACAGACCCCACCTCCCCCTCTGGCTACACCTTC. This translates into CASSQPTDPTSPSGYTF.

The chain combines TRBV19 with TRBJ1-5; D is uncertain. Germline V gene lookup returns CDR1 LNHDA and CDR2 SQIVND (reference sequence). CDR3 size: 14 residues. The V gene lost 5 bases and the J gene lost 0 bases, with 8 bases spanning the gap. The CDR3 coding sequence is TGTGCCAGTAGTCCTATAAATAGCAATCAGCCCCAGCATTTT. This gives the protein CASSPINSNQPQHF.

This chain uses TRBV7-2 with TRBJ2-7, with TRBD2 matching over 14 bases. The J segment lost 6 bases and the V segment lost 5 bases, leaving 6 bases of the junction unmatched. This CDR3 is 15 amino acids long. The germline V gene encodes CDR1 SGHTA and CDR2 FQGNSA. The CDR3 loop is CASSLGTSGSREQYF. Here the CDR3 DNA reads TGTGCCAGCAGCCTAGGGACTAGCGGGAGTCGCGAGCAGTACTTC.

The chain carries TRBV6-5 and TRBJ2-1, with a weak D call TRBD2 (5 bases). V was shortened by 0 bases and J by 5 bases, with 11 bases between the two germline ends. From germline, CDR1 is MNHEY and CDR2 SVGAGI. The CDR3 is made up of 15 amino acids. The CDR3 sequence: CASSYSYFGDNEQFF. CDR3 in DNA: TGTGCCAGCAGTTACTCCTACTTCGGGGACAATGAGCAGTTCTTC.

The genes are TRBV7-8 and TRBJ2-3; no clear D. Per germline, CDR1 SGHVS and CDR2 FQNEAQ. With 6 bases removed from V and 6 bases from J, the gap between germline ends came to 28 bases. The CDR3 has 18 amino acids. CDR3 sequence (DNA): TGTGCCAGCAGGCCACCGTTAAGGATCAAGGTGGGCCGGGATACGCAGTATTTT. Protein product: CASRPPLRIKVGRDTQYF.

The CDR3 loop reads CASSLIYASGTISYEQYF. The CDR3 coding sequence is TGTGCCAGCAGCTTAATCTATGCTAGCGGGACTATCTCCTACGAGCAGTACTTC. This chain joins TRBV7-9 and TRBJ2-7; 9 nucleotides align to TRBD2. The CDR3 consists of 18 residues. V trimming: 2 bases; J trimming: 0 bases; junction bases outside the gene matches: 11. Germline values: CDR1 SEHNR, CDR2 FQNEAQ (reference sequence).

The CDR3 bases are TGCAGCGCCGGGACAGGGGTTCAGTACTTC. Its protein is CSAGTGVQYF. The rearrangement uses TRBV29-1 and TRBJ2-7; 10 bases line up with TRBD1. The CDR3 consists of 10 residues. V lost 7 bases to trimming and J lost 10 bases; unmatched junction nucleotides: 4. Germline V gives CDR1 SQVTM, CDR2 ANQGSEA.

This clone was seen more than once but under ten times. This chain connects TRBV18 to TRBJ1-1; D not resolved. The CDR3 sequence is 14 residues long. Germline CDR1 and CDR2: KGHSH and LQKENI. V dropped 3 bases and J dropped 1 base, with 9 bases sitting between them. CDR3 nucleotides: TGTGCCAGCTCACCCGGTGCGGAGAACACTGAAGCTTTCTTT. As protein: CASSPGAENTEAFF.

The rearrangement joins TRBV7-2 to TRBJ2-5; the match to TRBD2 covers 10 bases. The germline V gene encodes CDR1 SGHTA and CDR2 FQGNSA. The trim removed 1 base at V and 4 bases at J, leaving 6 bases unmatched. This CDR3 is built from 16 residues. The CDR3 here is CASSLGASGRVETQYF. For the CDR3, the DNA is TGTGCCAGCAGCTTAGGTGCTAGCGGGAGAGTAGAGACCCAGTACTTC.

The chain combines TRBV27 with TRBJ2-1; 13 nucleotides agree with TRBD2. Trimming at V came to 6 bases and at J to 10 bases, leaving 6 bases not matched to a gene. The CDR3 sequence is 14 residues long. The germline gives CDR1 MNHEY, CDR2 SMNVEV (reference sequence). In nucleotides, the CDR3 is TGTGCCAGCAGCGGCCTGGGACTAGCGGGGGAGCAGTTCTTC. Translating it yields CASSGLGLAGEQFF.

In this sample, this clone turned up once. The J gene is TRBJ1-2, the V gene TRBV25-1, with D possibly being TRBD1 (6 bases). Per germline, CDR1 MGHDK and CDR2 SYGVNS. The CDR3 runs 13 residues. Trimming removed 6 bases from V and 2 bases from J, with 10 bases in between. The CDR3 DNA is TGTGCCAGCAGGGAGGGGGGGAACTATGGCTACACCTTC. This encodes CASREGGNYGYTF.

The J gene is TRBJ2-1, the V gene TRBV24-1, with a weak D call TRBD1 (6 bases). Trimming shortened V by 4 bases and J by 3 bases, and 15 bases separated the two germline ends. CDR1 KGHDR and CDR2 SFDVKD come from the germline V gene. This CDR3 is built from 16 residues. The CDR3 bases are TGTGCCACCAGTGACCCCACTAGGACAGTCTACAATGAGCAGTTCTTC. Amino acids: CATSDPTRTVYNEQFF.

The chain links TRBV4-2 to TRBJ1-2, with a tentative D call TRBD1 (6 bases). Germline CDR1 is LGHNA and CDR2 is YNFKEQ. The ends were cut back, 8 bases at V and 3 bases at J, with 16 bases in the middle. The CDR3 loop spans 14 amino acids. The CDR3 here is CASSGGGRDYGYTF. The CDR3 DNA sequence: TGTGCCAGCTCCGGGGGGGGGCGCGACTATGGCTACACCTTC.

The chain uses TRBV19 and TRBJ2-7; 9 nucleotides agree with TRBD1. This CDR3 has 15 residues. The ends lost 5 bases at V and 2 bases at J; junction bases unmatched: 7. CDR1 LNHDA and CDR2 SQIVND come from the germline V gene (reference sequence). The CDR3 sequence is CASSPRDRVPYEQYF. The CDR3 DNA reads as TGTGCCAGTAGTCCTCGGGACAGGGTCCCCTACGAGCAGTACTTC.

The CDR3 reads CARRHEKLFF. CDR3 coding DNA: TGTGCCAGGCGACACGAAAAACTGTTTTTT. The gene calls are TRBV6-4 and TRBJ1-4; D unclear. There are 10 residues in the CDR3. V was pared by 9 bases and J by 8 bases, with 7 bases between. Germline V gene data show CDR1 as MRHNA and CDR2 as SNTAGT.

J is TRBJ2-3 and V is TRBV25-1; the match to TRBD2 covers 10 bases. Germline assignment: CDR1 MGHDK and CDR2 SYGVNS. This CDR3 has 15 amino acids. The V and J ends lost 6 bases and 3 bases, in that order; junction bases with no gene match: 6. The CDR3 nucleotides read TGTGCCAGCAGCCCTAGCGGGAGTTATACAGATACGCAGTATTTT. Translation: CASSPSGSYTDTQYF.

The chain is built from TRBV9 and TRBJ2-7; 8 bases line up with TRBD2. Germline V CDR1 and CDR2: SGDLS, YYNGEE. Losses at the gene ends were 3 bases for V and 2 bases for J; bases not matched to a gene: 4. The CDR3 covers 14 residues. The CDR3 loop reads CASSGTSSAYEQYF. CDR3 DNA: TGTGCCAGCAGCGGGACTAGCTCCGCCTACGAGCAGTACTTC.

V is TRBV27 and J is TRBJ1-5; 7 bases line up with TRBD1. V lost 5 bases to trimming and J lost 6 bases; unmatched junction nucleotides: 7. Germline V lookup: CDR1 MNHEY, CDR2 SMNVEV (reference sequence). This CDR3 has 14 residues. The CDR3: CASSDRARGQPQHF. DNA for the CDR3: TGTGCCAGCAGTGACAGGGCCCGGGGTCAGCCCCAGCATTTT.